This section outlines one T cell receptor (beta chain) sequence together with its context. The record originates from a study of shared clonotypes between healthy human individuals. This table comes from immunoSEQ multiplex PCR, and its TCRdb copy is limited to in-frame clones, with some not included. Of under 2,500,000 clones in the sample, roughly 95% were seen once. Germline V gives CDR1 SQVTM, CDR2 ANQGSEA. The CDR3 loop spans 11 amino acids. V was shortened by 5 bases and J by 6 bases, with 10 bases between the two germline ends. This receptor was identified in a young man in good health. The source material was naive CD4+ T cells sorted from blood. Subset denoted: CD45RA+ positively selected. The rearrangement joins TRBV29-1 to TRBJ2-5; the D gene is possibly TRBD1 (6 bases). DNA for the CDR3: TGCAGCGTTTTCAGGGGCCAGACCCAGTACTTC. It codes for CSVFRGQTQYF.